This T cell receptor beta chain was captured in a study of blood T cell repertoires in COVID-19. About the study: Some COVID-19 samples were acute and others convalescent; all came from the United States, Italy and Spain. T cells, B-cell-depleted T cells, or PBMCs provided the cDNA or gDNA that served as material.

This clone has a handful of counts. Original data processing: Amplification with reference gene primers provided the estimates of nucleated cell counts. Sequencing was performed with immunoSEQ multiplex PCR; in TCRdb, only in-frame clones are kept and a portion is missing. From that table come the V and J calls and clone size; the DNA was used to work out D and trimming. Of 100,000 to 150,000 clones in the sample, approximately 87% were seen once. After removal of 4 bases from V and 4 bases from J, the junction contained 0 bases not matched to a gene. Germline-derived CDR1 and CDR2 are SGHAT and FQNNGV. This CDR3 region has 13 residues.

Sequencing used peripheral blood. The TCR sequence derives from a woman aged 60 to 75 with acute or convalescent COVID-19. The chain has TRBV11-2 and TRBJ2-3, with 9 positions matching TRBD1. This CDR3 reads CASSWTGADTQYF. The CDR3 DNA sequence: TGTGCCAGCAGCTGGACAGGGGCAGATACGCAGTATTTT.